This T cell receptor (beta chain) was captured by sequencing in a study of cytomegalovirus exposure and HLA in healthy donors. Study-level background: Prior work identified around 120 million unique TCR beta sequences in around 170 million T cells.

Donors had nominal health at sampling but likely had unrecorded immune exposures. This PCR relied on a set of 60 Vbeta primers and 13 Jbeta primers. Measured with immunoSEQ multiplex PCR; TCRdb has only the in-frame clones, and not every one. This sample's table has fewer than 150,000 clones. As for this clone: Antigen: not known.

Study conclusions and caveats: Listed as cytomegalovirus-associated were about 160 TCR beta chains.

V was shortened by 6 bases and J by 7 bases, with 12 bases between the two germline ends. This CDR3 region has 12 residues. Per germline, CDR1 SNHLY and CDR2 FYNNEI. The origin of this receptor is a woman in her fifties or sixties in good health and CMV-seronegative. Material for sequencing was PBMCs. This chain uses TRBV2 with TRBJ1-1; D may be TRBD1 (6 bases). CDR3 DNA: TGTGCCAGCAGGGATGACAGGCTTGAAGCTTTCTTT. This gives the protein CASRDDRLEAFF.